The rows below give T cell receptor beta chains drawn from one sample of a study of cytomegalovirus exposure and HLA in healthy donors. Here immunoSEQ multiplex PCR was the method, and the copy in TCRdb shows in-frame clones only, minus some. The sample totals approximately 100,000 clones. Sequenced input: PBMCs. These receptors originate from a man aged 40-55 years in good health and CMV-seronegative. CDR3s leave out the opening cysteine and the closing phenylalanine or tryptophan. The order of the fields is J gene, V gene, D gene, CDR3 protein. A D gene is named only where the DNA matches it firmly.

TRBJ1-4	TRBV20-1	.	SASFRGELF
TRBJ1-2	TRBV5-6	.	ASSLEQVMTYGYT
TRBJ2-7	TRBV6-5	.	ASSRGYEQY
TRBJ1-2	TRBV5-1	.	ASSPGSAERGYT
TRBJ2-5	TRBV7-2	TRBD1	ASSLGTGHQETQY
TRBJ2-1	TRBV6-5	.	ASRAGGEQF
TRBJ1-1	TRBV2	.	ASSPTGNTEAF
TRBJ1-1	TRBV13	.	ASSLGRLEAF
TRBJ2-6	TRBV19	.	ASSIDWGQGPVSGANVLT
TRBJ2-3	TRBV7-2	.	ASSLIDYRSSTDTQY
TRBJ2-1	TRBV19	.	ASSPAQVHNEQF
TRBJ1-4	TRBV27	TRBD1	ASSLVGQGDEKLF
TRBJ2-7	TRBV7-8	.	ASSLARGSYEQY
TRBJ2-3	TRBV5-6	TRBD2	ASSLVAGVGTDTQY
TRBJ1-5	TRBV10-1	TRBD1	ASRKQGARYSNQPQH
TRBJ1-1	TRBV9	TRBD1	ASSLWTGENTEAF
TRBJ2-5	TRBV7-8	.	ASEPSQGIEWETQY
TRBJ1-1	TRBV29-1	.	SVGIGPNTEAF
TRBJ2-5	TRBV6-5	.	ASNSQGIQETQY
TRBJ2-3	TRBV11-2	TRBD2	ASSPGLAGGVGSTDTQY
TRBJ1-5	TRBV10-3	.	AIKGQSNQPQH
TRBJ2-7	TRBV6-6	TRBD1	ASSTLRGQGISLY
TRBJ1-5	TRBV21-1	.	ASSSRGRQPQH
TRBJ1-4	TRBV19	TRBD1	ASSGTATNEKLF
TRBJ2-1	TRBV28	TRBD2	ASSFGGRGMNEQF
TRBJ2-1	TRBV6-6	TRBD2	ASSPNAGTNNEQF
TRBJ2-5	TRBV5-1	TRBD2	ASSLGSGRVETQY
TRBJ1-4	TRBV7-2	.	ASSTYGSEKLF
TRBJ2-7	TRBV7-8	TRBD2	ASSASGGSYEQY
TRBJ1-2	TRBV6-5	.	ASSYTGGRGGGGYT
TRBJ2-7	TRBV5-1	TRBD1	ASSSGTGGSSYEQY
TRBJ2-2	TRBV6-5	.	ASSIGSAGELF
TRBJ2-7	TRBV6-5	.	ASSYLGAASAEQY
TRBJ2-2	TRBV29-1	TRBD2	SVRDSGGTGELF
TRBJ2-1	TRBV19	TRBD2	ASTRGLAGEQF
TRBJ2-1	TRBV2	TRBD1	ASSVGQGDYNEQF
TRBJ1-4	TRBV9	TRBD1	ASSVYVRGDRGRGTNEKLF
TRBJ1-1	TRBV6-1	.	ASSQQGNTEAF
TRBJ2-3	TRBV5-4	.	ASSLEGRRTQY
.	TRBV6-5	TRBD2	ASSLGGTSSSYEQY
TRBJ2-7	TRBV28	TRBD2	ASSLLFSLAGPYEQY
TRBJ1-1	TRBV5-8	.	ASSLTRANTEAF
TRBJ2-2	TRBV19	TRBD1	ASSFPRQGANTGELF
TRBJ2-2	TRBV27	TRBD1	ASSSILTGGLPGELF
TRBJ2-5	TRBV28	TRBD1	ASSFGQGGFETQY
TRBJ1-5	TRBV4-1	.	ASSNGGPQH
TRBJ1-4	TRBV14	.	ASSQETGGGEKLF
TRBJ1-5	TRBV7-9	.	ASSLAGANNQPQH
TRBJ1-1	TRBV5-1	.	ASGDGGNTEAF
TRBJ2-1	TRBV4-1	.	ASSQVAGDEQF
TRBJ2-5	TRBV5-1	TRBD1	ASRTGTGGSVETQY